This T cell receptor (beta chain) was retrieved from a study of T cell repertoires and HLA-DP antigens. A word on this clone: Its antigen remains unknown.

TCRdb keeps only in-frame clones here, not all; method: immunoSEQ multiplex PCR. Of some 89,000 clones in the sample, around nine tenths are singletons; the top ten hold less than 2%. With 4 bases clipped from V and 0 bases from J, the junction kept 7 bases outside the gene matches. Germline CDR1 SGDLS, CDR2 YYNGEE. This CDR3 spans 17 amino acids. Sequences were obtained from CD4+ T cells from PBMCs. The TCR sequence derives from a man aged 45-60 years in good health and CMV-seronegative. The gene calls are TRBV9 and TRBJ2-3; 11 bases line up with TRBD2. The CDR3 is CASSLGTSGTSTDTQYF. For the CDR3, the DNA is TGTGCCAGCAGCCTCGGGACTAGCGGAACTAGCACAGATACGCAGTATTTT.